The entry below describes one T cell receptor (beta chain). Its cognate antigen is unknown. This sample is drawn from a study of OX40 agonist ivuxolimab in advanced cancers. Study-wide findings and caveats: Part of the nonresponder group also had normalized T-cell clonal expansion that was low.

The CDR3 extends over 15 amino acids. V was shortened by 3 bases and J by 5 bases, with 14 bases between the two germline ends. CDR1 and CDR2 (germline): SGHNT, YENEEA. Libraries were prepared by immunoSEQ multiplex PCR; TCRdb keeps only in-frame clonotypes and omits some of them. The sample lists 70,000 or so clones, about 89% occurring once. The sequence was obtained from an adult with an advanced solid tumor such as melanoma, head and neck, liver or kidney cancer. Sequences were derived from CD4+ or CD8+ T cells sorted from blood, sampled in a trial of the OX40 agonist ivuxolimab. V gene TRBV11-3 combines with J gene TRBJ2-1; D is possibly TRBD1 or TRBD2 (5 bases each). In DNA form, the CDR3 reads TGTGCCAGCAGCTTGGGACCTTTGCGAAACAATGAGCAGTTCTTC. It is translated as CASSLGPLRNNEQFF.